Listed below are T cell receptor beta chains from one sample, sequenced in a study of blood T cell repertoires in COVID-19. Generated by immunoSEQ multiplex PCR, the TCRdb table keeps only in-frame clones and is missing some. The data hold roughly 230,000 clones, with approximately 85% observed a single time. The sample consisted of peripheral blood. All receptors derive from a man in his forties or fifties with acute or convalescent COVID-19. Each CDR3 is given with its conserved first and last residue. The order of the fields is clone size, D gene, J gene, V gene, CDR3 protein. D genes are given only for firm matches. Expanded clones are given a class, and other clones once, few, many or no size at all.

clone size: NA
D gene: NA
J gene: TRBJ1-1
V gene: TRBV6-5
CDR3 protein: CASSYGGGTEAFF

clone size: NA
D gene: NA
J gene: TRBJ1-4
V gene: TRBV18
CDR3 protein: CASSPVVGGDEKLFF

clone size: NA
D gene: TRBD2
J gene: TRBJ2-1
V gene: TRBV13
CDR3 protein: CASSSPMVAGGLREQFF

clone size: NA
D gene: NA
J gene: TRBJ2-1
V gene: TRBV7-3
CDR3 protein: CASSQQSGTRGLFF

clone size: NA
D gene: NA
J gene: TRBJ2-1
V gene: TRBV24-1
CDR3 protein: CATSALGPYNEQFF

clone size: NA
D gene: NA
J gene: TRBJ2-2
V gene: TRBV19
CDR3 protein: CASSIAENTGELFF

clone size: NA
D gene: TRBD2
J gene: TRBJ2-3
V gene: TRBV2
CDR3 protein: CASSEELAVDTQYF

clone size: few
D gene: NA
J gene: TRBJ1-1
V gene: TRBV4-3
CDR3 protein: CASSHAASQVEAFF

clone size: NA
D gene: NA
J gene: TRBJ1-1
V gene: TRBV19
CDR3 protein: CASSIRGAAFF

clone size: NA
D gene: NA
J gene: TRBJ2-7
V gene: TRBV7-9
CDR3 protein: CASSLSALPTEQYF

clone size: NA
D gene: TRBD1
J gene: TRBJ2-2
V gene: TRBV6-5
CDR3 protein: CASRSDRGSTGELFF

clone size: NA
D gene: TRBD1
J gene: TRBJ1-4
V gene: TRBV9
CDR3 protein: CASSVGTGPRATNEKLFF

clone size: NA
D gene: TRBD1
J gene: TRBJ1-1
V gene: TRBV2
CDR3 protein: CASRQGLTTEAFF

clone size: NA
D gene: TRBD1
J gene: TRBJ1-5
V gene: TRBV19
CDR3 protein: CASSQGVAGSNQPQHF

clone size: NA
D gene: TRBD2
J gene: TRBJ2-7
V gene: TRBV3-1/TRBV3-2
CDR3 protein: CASSRLPGGTYEQYF

clone size: NA
D gene: TRBD1
J gene: TRBJ2-7
V gene: TRBV19
CDR3 protein: CASSIDSTGAYEQYF

clone size: NA
D gene: NA
J gene: TRBJ2-2
V gene: TRBV5-1
CDR3 protein: CASNNFPGELFF

clone size: NA
D gene: NA
J gene: TRBJ2-3
V gene: TRBV6-5
CDR3 protein: CASKDFTDTQYF

clone size: NA
D gene: NA
J gene: TRBJ1-1
V gene: TRBV5-1
CDR3 protein: CASSSGGGTEAFF

clone size: NA
D gene: NA
J gene: TRBJ2-2
V gene: TRBV2
CDR3 protein: CASMRVSGELFF

clone size: NA
D gene: TRBD1
J gene: TRBJ1-5
V gene: TRBV6-9
CDR3 protein: CASKAKSGQGRNQPQHF

clone size: NA
D gene: NA
J gene: TRBJ1-2
V gene: TRBV7-3
CDR3 protein: CASSLKAGENYGYTF

clone size: NA
D gene: TRBD1
J gene: TRBJ2-2
V gene: TRBV3-1/TRBV3-2
CDR3 protein: CASSRQGAGELFF

clone size: NA
D gene: NA
J gene: TRBJ1-1
V gene: TRBV19
CDR3 protein: CASNRQGNTEAFF

clone size: NA
D gene: NA
J gene: TRBJ1-1
V gene: TRBV4-1
CDR3 protein: CASSQVSGTLGEAFF

clone size: NA
D gene: NA
J gene: TRBJ2-7
V gene: TRBV5-4
CDR3 protein: CASSLGAGYYEQYF

clone size: NA
D gene: NA
J gene: TRBJ2-3
V gene: TRBV3-1/TRBV3-2
CDR3 protein: CASSQDTSGTQYF

clone size: NA
D gene: NA
J gene: TRBJ1-2
V gene: TRBV3-1/TRBV3-2
CDR3 protein: CASTPARGLSRGGYTF

clone size: NA
D gene: NA
J gene: TRBJ1-1
V gene: TRBV29-1
CDR3 protein: CSVEASSTEAFF

clone size: once
D gene: NA
J gene: TRBJ1-1
V gene: TRBV5-6
CDR3 protein: CASSLDPLGGQTFF

clone size: NA
D gene: TRBD1
J gene: TRBJ2-1
V gene: TRBV7-8
CDR3 protein: CASSLGQGSEQFF

clone size: NA
D gene: NA
J gene: TRBJ2-5
V gene: TRBV5-1
CDR3 protein: CASSWPKEQARLETQYF

clone size: once
D gene: TRBD2
J gene: TRBJ2-7
V gene: TRBV7-6
CDR3 protein: CASSLAPSGGYEQYF

clone size: NA
D gene: NA
J gene: TRBJ1-1
V gene: TRBV5-1
CDR3 protein: CASAVGQGFGTEAFF

clone size: NA
D gene: NA
J gene: TRBJ1-2
V gene: TRBV24-1
CDR3 protein: CATSDSGGAGYTF

clone size: few
D gene: NA
J gene: TRBJ1-3
V gene: TRBV28
CDR3 protein: CASTRGGNYGNTIYF

clone size: NA
D gene: NA
J gene: TRBJ1-1
V gene: TRBV6-6
CDR3 protein: CASSYTGLGAEAFF

clone size: NA
D gene: NA
J gene: TRBJ1-1
V gene: TRBV7-9
CDR3 protein: CASSLDQWRAATEAFF

clone size: NA
D gene: TRBD1
J gene: TRBJ1-1
V gene: TRBV6-5
CDR3 protein: CASRRPGQGMKAFF

clone size: NA
D gene: NA
J gene: TRBJ1-3
V gene: TRBV2
CDR3 protein: CASRRTVAGNTIYF

clone size: NA
D gene: NA
J gene: TRBJ2-2
V gene: TRBV7-6
CDR3 protein: CASSLNVETGELFF

clone size: NA
D gene: TRBD2
J gene: TRBJ2-3
V gene: TRBV7-2
CDR3 protein: CASSPSGGRGDTQYF

clone size: NA
D gene: TRBD1
J gene: TRBJ1-6
V gene: TRBV5-8
CDR3 protein: CASSLYQGATSPLHF

clone size: once
D gene: NA
J gene: TRBJ1-1
V gene: TRBV2
CDR3 protein: CASSRETEAFF

clone size: NA
D gene: NA
J gene: TRBJ1-1
V gene: TRBV20-1
CDR3 protein: CSASSLRQANTEAFF

clone size: NA
D gene: NA
J gene: TRBJ2-1
V gene: TRBV19
CDR3 protein: CASSIGQGGYNEQFF

clone size: NA
D gene: TRBD1
J gene: TRBJ1-3
V gene: TRBV30
CDR3 protein: CAWSTGAGNTIYF

clone size: NA
D gene: TRBD1
J gene: TRBJ1-2
V gene: TRBV9
CDR3 protein: CASSAGTGGYYGYTF

clone size: NA
D gene: TRBD1
J gene: TRBJ1-3
V gene: TRBV9
CDR3 protein: CASSSRTGDGNTIYF

clone size: NA
D gene: TRBD1
J gene: TRBJ1-1
V gene: TRBV6-4
CDR3 protein: CASRPGQGGERAFF

clone size: NA
D gene: NA
J gene: TRBJ2-2
V gene: TRBV19
CDR3 protein: CASSILAGTGELFF

clone size: NA
D gene: TRBD1
J gene: TRBJ1-1
V gene: TRBV28
CDR3 protein: CASSQQGGPTEAFF

clone size: NA
D gene: TRBD2
J gene: TRBJ2-2
V gene: TRBV19
CDR3 protein: CASSIDSSGEGYVGELFF

clone size: NA
D gene: NA
J gene: TRBJ2-3
V gene: TRBV3-1/TRBV3-2
CDR3 protein: CASSPGLNTDTQYF

clone size: NA
D gene: TRBD1
J gene: TRBJ1-6
V gene: TRBV7-9
CDR3 protein: CASSFGQATSHNSPLHF

clone size: NA
D gene: TRBD1
J gene: TRBJ1-2
V gene: TRBV12-3/TRBV12-4
CDR3 protein: CASSSRDRGQSTF

clone size: NA
D gene: NA
J gene: TRBJ2-1
V gene: TRBV19
CDR3 protein: CASSILTAPSYNEQFF